This TCR beta chain is from a study of T cells in Graves' hyperthyroidism and ophthalmopathy. Overall study context: Peripheral blood was taken when the disease was first diagnosed, before any treatment began.

V lost 0 bases to trimming and J lost 7 bases, with 10 bases between them. From germline, CDR1 is MGHRA and CDR2 YSYEKL. The CDR3 consists of 15 residues. Stable disease denoted Graves' hyperthyroidism without ophthalmopathy progression within 18 months. Recently diagnosed hyperthyroidism of less than 2 months' duration affected patients aged 18 to 65. Researchers took RNA transcripts and amplified the TCR beta CDR3 regions from them. RT-PCR in the first round (using the HTBI primer set) targeted the TCR CDR3. TCRdb re-called the multiplex PCR reads through MiXCR, storing one row per CDR3 protein. Of approximately 410,000 distinct CDR3 sequences detected, around 13% appear once; the ten largest clones hold 5% to 6.5%.

This TCR came from a woman aged 18-35 years with Graves' hyperthyroidism. What was sequenced was blood. The chain is built from TRBV4-1 and TRBJ1-6; unclear D gene. The CDR3 sequence is CASSQDVVGNSPLHF. CDR3 sequence (DNA): TGCGCCAGCAGCCAAGATGTGGTGGGGAATTCACCCCTCCACTTT.